The 28 T cell receptor beta chains below were found in one sample sequenced in a study of naive and memory T cell subsets. The beta constant-region primer was an equimolar mix of two oligonucleotides covering TRBC1 and TRBC2. TCRdb called the UMI-ligation and nested PCR reads again in MiXCR, with one record for every CDR3 protein. Here the sample spans 84,000 or so distinct CDR3 sequences, roughly 7.3% being singletons. What was sequenced was central memory CD4+ T cells from blood. Every receptor here comes from a human donor in good health.

The rearrangement joins TRBV12-3 or TRBV12-4 to TRBJ2-2; D perhaps matches TRBD2 (6 bases). Trimming took 2 bases from V and 7 from J, leaving 11 bases between them. This CDR3 has 14 residues. DNA for the CDR3: TGTGCCAGCAGTTTAATTAGGGGAGGCGGGGAGCTGTTTTTT. Its protein product is CASSLIRGGGELFF.

This clonotype was observed at least ten times. This chain joins TRBV12-3 or TRBV12-4 and TRBJ1-5, with D uncertain. The CDR3 has 14 amino acids. V lost 2 bases to trimming and J lost 3 bases, with 8 bases between them. The CDR3 here is CASSLREINQPQHF. The CDR3 nucleotides are TGTGCCAGCAGTTTACGCGAAATCAATCAGCCCCAGCATTTT.

This clonotype occurred many times. This chain uses TRBV25-1 with TRBJ2-4; 7 bases match TRBD1. Trimming removed 5 bases from V and 1 base from J; junction bases left unmatched: 2. In germline, CDR1 is MGHDK, CDR2 SYGVNS. The CDR3 consists of 14 residues. The CDR3 bases are TGTGCCAGCAGTCAACAGGGGGCCAAAAACATTCAGTACTTC. The encoded protein is CASSQQGAKNIQYF.

This clonotype was picked up a small number of times. The rearrangement links TRBV7-2 to TRBJ1-1, with D hard to call. Per the germline V gene, CDR1 is SGHTA and CDR2 is FQGNSA. The germline V and J ends were trimmed by 1 base and 0 bases, with 9 bases remaining between them. The CDR3 is made up of 15 amino acids. The CDR3 region is CASSLGQVMNTEAFF. The DNA of the CDR3 is TGTGCCAGCAGCTTAGGTCAGGTGATGAACACTGAAGCTTTCTTT.

This clonotype was seen many times. This CDR3 reads CASSRGNLGYGYTF. Written as DNA, the CDR3 is TGTGCCAGCAGCAGGGGAAATTTAGGCTATGGCTACACCTTC. The genes are TRBV12-3 or TRBV12-4 and TRBJ1-2; a weak D match, TRBD1 (6 bases). With 6 bases removed from V and 4 bases from J, the gap between germline ends came to 15 bases. The CDR3 is 14 amino acids.

CDR3 DNA sequence: TGTGCCAGCCAAGCGACAGGGACCACAGATACGCAGTATTTT. Translation gives CASQATGTTDTQYF. The chain links TRBV18 to TRBJ2-3; 7 positions match TRBD1. CDR1 KGHSH and CDR2 LQKENI come from the germline V gene. This CDR3 contains 14 residues. The V segment lost 8 bases and the J segment 2 bases; nucleotides outside the gene matches: 7.

Ten or more counts support this clonotype. The genes are TRBV3-1 and TRBJ1-6, with 7 bases lining up with TRBD1. V trimming: 1 base; J trimming: 7 bases; junction bases outside the gene matches: 7. The CDR3 extends over 16 amino acids. Germline V CDR1 and CDR2: LGHDT, YNNKEL (reference sequence). DNA for the CDR3: TGTGCCAGCAGCCAAGGTTCGGGACAGCGGAATTCACCCCTCCACTTT. Its protein is CASSQGSGQRNSPLHF.

This clonotype was found a few times. The chain joins TRBV7-3 to TRBJ2-1; 11 bases agree with TRBD2. The CDR3 is 15 residues long. V trimming: 8 bases; J trimming: 7 bases; junction bases outside the gene matches: 10. The germline V gene encodes CDR1 SGHTA and CDR2 FQGTGA. The CDR3 DNA is TGTGCCAGCGGGCCGACTAGCGGGGCCTCAAATGAGCAGTTCTTC. Encoded protein: CASGPTSGASNEQFF. The full variable domain, rest sourced from reference TRBV7-3 and TRBJ2-1, is GAGVSQTPSNKVTEKGKYVELRCDPISGHTALYWYRQSLGQGPEFLIYFQGTGAADDSGLPNDRFFAVRPEGSVSTLKIQRTERGDSAVYLCASGPTSGASNEQFFGPGTRLTVL.

This clonotype was seen ten or more times. This rearrangement joins TRBV6-6 to TRBJ2-5, with 12 bases identical to TRBD2. The CDR3 totals 15 residues. Germline CDR1 and CDR2: MNHNY and SVGAGI (reference sequence). Trimming took 5 bases from V and 5 from J; bases not matched to a gene: 6. DNA for the CDR3: TGTGCCAGCAGTAAGACTAGCGGGAGATCGGAGACCCAGTACTTC. Its translation is CASSKTSGRSETQYF.

V is TRBV7-2 and J is TRBJ2-1, with a possible D match to TRBD2 (5 bases). The CDR3 loop spans 14 amino acids. Germline V CDR1 and CDR2: SGHTA, FQGNSA. Trimming removed 8 bases at V and 8 bases at J, with 19 bases between. CDR3 residues: CASLQGLWRYEQFF. CDR3 coding DNA: TGTGCCAGCCTCCAAGGACTGTGGCGGTATGAGCAGTTCTTC.

This clonotype was detected a few times. V usage is TRBV7-2 and J usage is TRBJ2-3, with 7 bases fitting TRBD1. The CDR3 totals 14 residues. Trimming took 5 bases from V and 6 from J; bases not matched to a gene: 8. In germline, CDR1 is SGHTA, CDR2 FQGNSA. The chain's CDR3 is CASSPGGSMDTQYF. CDR3 bases: TGTGCCAGCAGCCCAGGGGGTAGTATGGATACGCAGTATTTT.

This clonotype was counted a few times. The chain recombines TRBV11-3 with TRBJ2-3, with D unclear. Trimming removed 4 bases from V and 1 base from J, with 24 bases in between. Germline assignment: CDR1 SGHNT and CDR2 YENEEA. There are 19 residues in the CDR3. CDR3 amino acids: CASSSHLGSAPTGTDTQYF. CDR3 DNA sequence: TGTGCCAGCAGCTCTCACCTCGGCTCAGCTCCAACGGGCACAGATACGCAGTATTTT.

This clonotype was seen repeatedly, ten times or more. This chain connects TRBV5-1 to TRBJ1-4; D uncertain. V was trimmed by 0 bases and J by 7 bases, leaving 10 bases between them. The CDR3 runs 14 residues. Germline V gives CDR1 SGHRS, CDR2 YFSETQ. The DNA for the CDR3 is TGCGCCAGCAGCTTGGTTCAAGGATTTGAAAAACTGTTTTTT. Its protein is CASSLVQGFEKLFF.

The chain uses TRBV19 and TRBJ1-1; TRBD1 is a possible D gene (6 bases). The CDR3 is made up of 14 amino acids. Germline V gene lookup returns CDR1 LNHDA and CDR2 SQIVND (reference sequence). V shed 1 base and J shed 5 bases, with 11 bases lying between them. CDR3 nucleotide sequence: TGTGCCAGTAGTATAGTAGGAAGGGGGACTGAAGCTTTCTTT. It yields the protein CASSIVGRGTEAFF.

The chain carries TRBV7-3 and TRBJ2-6; D is ambiguous. Trimming left V 5 bases short and J 1 base short, with 9 bases between. Germline V gene data show CDR1 as SGHTA and CDR2 as FQGTGA. This CDR3 has 15 amino acids. CDR3 loop: CASSTQLSGANVLTF. The CDR3 nucleotides read TGTGCCAGCAGCACCCAGCTTTCTGGGGCCAACGTCCTGACTTTC.

This clonotype was counted only a few times. The chain recombines TRBV7-8 with TRBJ2-4, with 8 positions matching TRBD2. The CDR3 runs 16 residues. The V segment lost 3 bases and the J segment 3 bases; nucleotides outside the gene matches: 7. Germline lookup yields CDR1 SGHVS and CDR2 FQNEAQ. CDR3 nucleotide sequence: TGTGCCAGCAGCTTTACGACGGGAGGGGACAAAAACATTCAGTACTTC. This gives the protein CASSFTTGGDKNIQYF. The complete variable domain, with remaining parts taken from reference TRBV7-8 and TRBJ2-4, reads GAGVSQSPRYKVAKRGQDVALRCDPISGHVSLFWYQQALGQGPEFLTYFQNEAQLDKSGLPSDRFFAERPEGSVSTLKIQRTQQEDSAVYLCASSFTTGGDKNIQYFGAGTRLSVL.

The sample holds many counts of this clonotype. This chain uses TRBV30 with TRBJ2-3; D could derive from TRBD1 or TRBD2 (5 bases each). V dropped 2 bases and J dropped 5 bases, with 11 bases sitting between them. Looked up from germline, CDR1 is GTSNPN and CDR2 is SVGIG (reference sequence). The CDR3 totals 13 residues. CDR3 sequence (DNA): TGTGCCTGGAGTTCCCAGGGAGAAGATACGCAGTATTTT. Translation: CAWSSQGEDTQYF.

The rearrangement joins TRBV5-4 to TRBJ2-3; D possibly corresponds to TRBD2 (6 bases). The germline gives CDR1 SGHNT, CDR2 YYREEE (reference sequence). The CDR3 consists of 18 residues. The V and J ends lost 4 bases and 2 bases respectively, with 23 bases between them. The CDR3 nucleotides read TGTGCCAGCAGCGAGAATCGGGGGTCCAAAATCTACACAGATACGCAGTATTTT. Translation: CASSENRGSKIYTDTQYF.

At least ten counts were recorded for this clonotype. The chain uses TRBV2 and TRBJ2-1; 10 bases align to TRBD2. The trim removed 6 bases at V and 11 bases at J, leaving 13 bases unmatched. The CDR3 extends over 15 amino acids. Germline loops: CDR1 SNHLY, CDR2 FYNNEI. Here the CDR3 DNA reads TGTGCCAGCAGAGCAGAGCGGGGGGGGTCCCCCAAGCAGTTCTTC. Amino acid sequence: CASRAERGGSPKQFF.

This clonotype was seen at least ten times. J is TRBJ1-2 and V is TRBV29-1; tentative D call: TRBD1 (5 bases). CDR1 is SQVTM, CDR2 ANQGSEA, per germline. V was trimmed by 4 bases and J by 0 bases, leaving 9 bases between them. This CDR3 contains 13 residues. The DNA of the CDR3 is TGCAGCGTTGTGGGACGATCTAACTATGGCTACACCTTC. Encoded protein: CSVVGRSNYGYTF.

V usage is TRBV7-8 and J usage is TRBJ2-7, with 9 positions matching TRBD1. V was clipped by 5 bases and J by 3 bases; unmatched bases: 8. This CDR3 is 15 amino acids long. CDR1 SGHVS and CDR2 FQNEAQ come from the germline V gene. The CDR3 DNA is TGTGCCAGCAGCCAAGCCGGGACAGGGTTCTACGAGCAGTACTTC. It encodes CASSQAGTGFYEQYF.

This chain connects TRBV29-1 to TRBJ1-3, with TRBD1 matching 8 bases. V shed 4 bases, J shed 3 bases, and the junction held 8 bases outside the gene matches. Germline CDR1 SQVTM, CDR2 ANQGSEA. The CDR3 runs to 15 residues. The DNA of the CDR3 is TGCAGCGTTGTTGGACAGGGAGGTGGTGGAAACACCATATATTTT. Amino acids: CSVVGQGGGGNTIYF. Supplemented by reference TRBV29-1 and TRBJ1-3, the full variable domain reads SAVISQKPSRDICQRGTSLTIQCQVDSQVTMMFWYRQQPGQSLTLIATANQGSEATYESGFVIDKFPISRPNLTFSTLTVSNMSPEDSSIYLCSVVGQGGGGNTIYFGEGSWLTVV.

This clonotype was counted many times. This chain links TRBV9 with TRBJ2-1; 10 bases are shared with TRBD2. J was trimmed by 3 bases and V by 2 bases; bases with no gene match: 5. In germline, CDR1 is SGDLS, CDR2 YYNGEE. This CDR3 has 16 residues. In DNA form, the CDR3 reads TGTGCCAGCAGCGTGGACCGGACTAGCGGCTACAATGAGCAGTTCTTC. Translated: CASSVDRTSGYNEQFF.

The CDR3: CASSPGAGRADTQYF. The CDR3, as DNA: TGCGCCAGCAGCCCGGGGGCAGGGCGGGCAGATACGCAGTATTTT. The J gene is TRBJ2-3, the V gene TRBV5-1; D may be TRBD1 or TRBD2 (6 bases each). V shed 4 bases and J shed 4 bases, with 16 bases lying between them. The CDR3 totals 15 residues. CDR1 SGHRS and CDR2 YFSETQ come from the germline V gene.

The sample holds a few counts of this clonotype. CDR3 region: CASRTDSSGANVLTF. Written as DNA, the CDR3 is TGTGCCAGTAGAACCGACAGCTCTGGGGCCAACGTCCTGACTTTC. The J gene is TRBJ2-6, the V gene TRBV19, with D maybe TRBD1 (5 bases). V was pared by 6 bases and J by 0 bases, with 9 bases between. Per germline, CDR1 LNHDA and CDR2 SQIVND (reference sequence). The CDR3 contains 15 residues. Based on the CDR3 plus reference TRBV19 and TRBJ2-6, the full variable domain is DGGITQSPKYLFRKEGQNVTLSCEQNLNHDAMYWYRQDPGQGLRLIYYSQIVNDFQKGDIAEGYSVSREKKESFPLTVTSAQKNPTAFYLCASRTDSSGANVLTFGAGSRLTVL.

This clonotype was observed many times. The rearrangement links TRBV7-2 to TRBJ2-1, with D possibly TRBD2 on 5 matching bases. Trimming stripped 5 bases from V and 2 bases from J, with 13 bases between. Germline CDR1 reads SGHTA; CDR2 reads FQGNSA. CDR3 size: 15 residues. The CDR3 spells CASSPTGSAYNEQFF. In DNA form, the CDR3 reads TGTGCCAGCAGCCCTACGGGGTCCGCCTACAATGAGCAGTTCTTC.

This clonotype was observed a handful of times. The chain uses TRBV9 and TRBJ2-3; 8 nucleotides match TRBD2. This CDR3 contains 15 residues. From germline, CDR1 is SGDLS and CDR2 YYNGEE. The J segment lost 1 base and the V segment lost 2 bases, leaving 3 bases of the junction unmatched. The CDR3 sequence is CASSVFSGGTDTQYF. The CDR3 DNA follows: TGTGCCAGCAGCGTTTTTAGCGGGGGCACAGATACGCAGTATTTT.

This clonotype was counted many times. The chain carries TRBV5-1 and TRBJ2-3; TRBD2 matches 12 bases. J was trimmed by 1 base and V by 4 bases; bases with no gene match: 4. The germline V gene has CDR1 SGHRS and CDR2 YFSETQ. CDR3 length: 16 residues. The CDR3: CASSVTSGGRTDTQYF. CDR3 bases: TGCGCCAGCAGCGTCACTAGCGGGGGGCGCACAGATACGCAGTATTTT.